Shown below are 27 T cell receptor beta chains from a single sample sequenced in a study of T cell repertoires in aging, cancer and after chemotherapy. Amplification of TCR beta used genomic DNA extracted from peripheral blood. Multiplex touch-down PCR with TRB-A/B primers amplified rearranged V-D-J TRB sequences. MiXCR, run by TCRdb on the multiplex PCR reads, gives a single entry per CDR3 protein. This table holds 9,500 to 11,000 distinct CDR3 sequences, roughly two fifths found once. The sequencing sample was made of blood. Receptors originate from a human donor in good health.

This chain connects TRBV7-3 to TRBJ2-3; a possible D gene is TRBD1 (5 bases). The CDR3 has 16 amino acids. Trimming left V 5 bases short and J 1 base short, with 16 bases between. CDR1 and CDR2 (germline): SGHTA, FQGTGA. CDR3 in DNA: TGTGCCAGCAGCCTCACGGACCTAGGGGGCACAGATACGCAGTATTTT. Protein sequence: CASSLTDLGGTDTQYF.

CDR3 region: CASSSPLATVLYEQYF. The CDR3, as DNA: TGTGCCAGCAGTAGCCCGCTCGCGACAGTTCTTTACGAGCAGTACTTC. The rearrangement links TRBV6-1 to TRBJ2-7, with D perhaps matching TRBD1 (5 bases). CDR1 and CDR2 (germline): MNHNS, SASEGT. This CDR3 comprises 16 residues. With 5 bases removed from V and 4 bases from J, the gap between germline ends came to 21 bases.

This clonotype was seen more than once but under ten times. The CDR3 spells CATSRAEANEKLFF. The CDR3 region has the DNA TGTGCCACCAGCAGGGCAGAGGCTAATGAAAAACTGTTTTTT. This chain links TRBV15 with TRBJ1-4; the D is unclear. Germline V lookup: CDR1 LNHNV, CDR2 YYDKDF (reference sequence). The CDR3 contains 14 residues. Trimming shortened V by 3 bases and J by 3 bases, and 8 bases separated the two germline ends.

CDR3 nucleotide sequence: TGCGCCAGCAGCTTGAGGACAGCTTCTGGGGAGCTGTTTTTT. Translating it yields CASSLRTASGELFF. The rearrangement uses TRBV5-1 and TRBJ2-2; D perhaps matches TRBD1 (6 bases). Germline loops: CDR1 SGHRS, CDR2 YFSETQ. The CDR3 sequence is 14 residues long. The V and J ends lost 1 base and 8 bases respectively, with 12 bases between them.

The rearrangement links TRBV11-2 to TRBJ2-1, with TRBD2 identical over 7 bases. The CDR3 contains 15 residues. The germline CDR1 and CDR2 sequences are SGHAT and FQNNGV. V lost 5 bases and J lost 4; bases outside the gene matches: 8. CDR3 sequence reads: CASSPMTSPYNEQFF. CDR3 nucleotides: TGTGCCAGCAGCCCTATGACTAGCCCTTACAATGAGCAGTTCTTC.

On this clonotype itself: Being one base from a much bigger clone, this may be a read error. In DNA form, the CDR3 reads TGCAGCGTTGCGGCAGAGCAGTACTTC. Its protein product is CSVAAEQYF. The rearrangement joins TRBV29-1 to TRBJ2-7; D is undetermined. The V gene's germline CDR1 is SQVTM and CDR2 ANQGSEA. The CDR3 has 9 residues. V lost 4 bases and J lost 7, with 5 bases in between.

The rearrangement uses TRBV7-9 and TRBJ2-1; perhaps D is TRBD1 or TRBD2 (5 bases each). Germline lookup yields CDR1 SEHNR and CDR2 FQNEAQ (reference sequence). This CDR3 spans 16 amino acids. V gave up 5 bases and J gave up 5 bases, with 19 bases separating them. CDR3 in amino acids: CASSRLPGRTHNEQFF. The CDR3 DNA sequence: TGTGCCAGCAGCCGTCTTCCGGGACGGACTCACAATGAGCAGTTCTTC.

The chain recombines TRBV19 with TRBJ1-1; D is uncertain. Trimming took 1 base from V and 4 from J, leaving 10 bases between them. Germline V lookup: CDR1 LNHDA, CDR2 SQIVND (reference sequence). The CDR3 is made up of 14 amino acids. The CDR3 nucleotides are TGTGCCAGTAGTATAGGGGGAATTAGCACTGAAGCTTTCTTT. Translating it yields CASSIGGISTEAFF.

The V and J genes are TRBV28 and TRBJ1-5, with 7 bases that match TRBD1. The germline V gene has CDR1 MDHEN and CDR2 SYDVKM. This CDR3 spans 13 amino acids. The ends lost 7 bases at V and 4 bases at J; junction bases unmatched: 4. CDR3 DNA sequence: TGTGCCAGCACCCTACAGGGGAATCAGCCCCAGCATTTT. Its protein product is CASTLQGNQPQHF.

The chain uses TRBV28 and TRBJ1-5, with TRBD1 matching 7 bases. CDR3 size: 16 residues. The germline V gene has CDR1 MDHEN and CDR2 SYDVKM. The V gene end was trimmed by 6 bases and the J gene end by 4 bases; junction bases not matched to a gene: 12. In DNA form, the CDR3 reads TGTGCCAGCAGACCATGGGGACAGTTATTAAATCAGCCCCAGCATTTT. It encodes CASRPWGQLLNQPQHF.

V and J are TRBV6-5 and TRBJ1-1; D is unresolved. The V end lost 10 bases, the J end lost 0 bases, and 24 bases lay between the germline ends. The CDR3 runs 17 residues. In germline, CDR1 is MNHEY, CDR2 SVGAGI. The chain's CDR3 is CANDSTERNYVNTEAFF. In DNA form, the CDR3 reads TGTGCCAACGATTCTACAGAGAGAAACTACGTGAACACTGAAGCTTTCTTT.

The chain links TRBV6-6 to TRBJ1-6; 7 nucleotides line up with TRBD1. This CDR3 is built from 16 residues. With V trimmed by 0 bases and J by 5 bases, 4 bases remained unmatched. The germline CDR1 and CDR2 sequences are MNHNY and SVGAGI (reference sequence). The DNA for the CDR3 is TGTGCCAGCAGTTACTCGAGACAGGGAAATAATTCACCCCTCCACTTT. This encodes CASSYSRQGNNSPLHF.

The chain recombines TRBV20-1 with TRBJ2-3; unclear D gene. The CDR3 length is 14 residues. Germline CDR1 is DFQATT and CDR2 is SNEGSKA (reference sequence). Trimming stripped 4 bases from V and 4 bases from J, with 15 bases between. The DNA of the CDR3 is TGCAGTGCTACGACCCCTACGCGGCCAGATACGCAGTATTTT. This encodes CSATTPTRPDTQYF.

The table lists this clonotype with a count of one. The chain is built from TRBV18 and TRBJ2-3; D is unresolved. V lost 2 bases and J lost 0, with 9 bases in between. Germline-derived CDR1 and CDR2 are KGHSH and LQKENI. The CDR3 totals 15 residues. This CDR3 is CASSPNIDSTDTQYF. The CDR3, as DNA: TGTGCCAGCTCACCAAACATAGATAGCACAGATACGCAGTATTTT. The whole variable domain, remainder taken from reference TRBV18 and TRBJ2-3, is NAGVMQNPRHLVRRRGQEARLRCSPMKGHSHVYWYRQLPEEGLKFMVYLQKENIIDESGMPKERFSAEFPKEGPSILRIQQVVRGDSAAYFCASSPNIDSTDTQYFGPGTRLTVL.

The genes are TRBV20-1 and TRBJ2-5; D is unresolved. The CDR3 consists of 14 residues. V lost 0 bases and J 2 bases, leaving 10 bases between the germline ends. CDR1 is DFQATT and CDR2 is SNEGSKA in the germline V gene (reference sequence). CDR3 DNA sequence: TGCAGTGCTAGAGATAGGTGGATACAAGAGACCCAGTACTTC. This translates into CSARDRWIQETQYF.

The V and J genes are TRBV15 and TRBJ1-5, with TRBD1 identical over 7 bases. The CDR3 is 14 residues long. Germline CDR1 is LNHNV and CDR2 is YYDKDF (reference sequence). Trimming took 2 bases from V and 5 from J; bases not matched to a gene: 3. DNA of the CDR3: TGTGCCACCAGCAGACCCACAGGGGATCAGCCCCAGCATTTT. As protein: CATSRPTGDQPQHF.

The CDR3 protein is CVGSRGRIDTQYF. CDR3 nucleotide sequence: TGTGTGGGAAGCAGGGGGCGAATCGATACGCAGTATTTT. This chain connects TRBV6-1 to TRBJ2-3; 8 nucleotides line up with TRBD1. The germline CDR1 and CDR2 sequences are MNHNS and SASEGT. This CDR3 has 13 amino acids.

The table lists this clonotype with a few counts. The V and J genes are TRBV28 and TRBJ2-3, with 9 bases that match TRBD2. The trim removed 6 bases at V and 5 bases at J, leaving 6 bases unmatched. The CDR3 contains 14 residues. CDR1 and CDR2 from the germline V gene are MDHEN and SYDVKM. CDR3: CASRAAGGLDTQYF. The CDR3 nucleotides are TGTGCCAGCAGGGCGGCGGGGGGGTTAGATACGCAGTATTTT.

The CDR3 DNA reads as TGTGCCTGGAAAACAGGGGGCAGAGAGACCCAGTACTTC. Translated, it gives CAWKTGGRETQYF. The J gene is TRBJ2-5, the V gene TRBV30, with 9 bases fitting TRBD1. The CDR3 length is 13 residues. Germline-derived CDR1 and CDR2 are GTSNPN and SVGIG (reference sequence). J lost 4 bases, V lost 4 bases, and 4 bases had no gene match.

This clonotype has just a few counts. The gene calls are TRBV7-2 and TRBJ2-1, with 13 bases that match TRBD2. Trimming took 5 bases from V and 10 from J; bases not matched to a gene: 5. The CDR3 spans 14 residues. The V gene's germline CDR1 is SGHTA and CDR2 FQGNSA. The CDR3 DNA follows: TGTGCCAGCAGCCATCGGACTAGCGGGAGCGAGCAGTTCTTC. It specifies CASSHRTSGSEQFF.

This clonotype was observed a handful of times. V usage is TRBV20-1 and J usage is TRBJ1-2; 9 positions agree with TRBD1. This CDR3 has 14 amino acids. Trimming removed 5 bases from V and 4 bases from J; junction bases left unmatched: 8. CDR1 is DFQATT and CDR2 is SNEGSKA in the germline V gene (reference sequence). The CDR3 loop reads CSAWDRDYSYGYTF. In DNA form, the CDR3 reads TGCAGTGCTTGGGACAGGGATTATAGCTATGGCTACACCTTC.

The chain has TRBV7-2 and TRBJ1-1; 7 bases align to TRBD1. Germline V gives CDR1 SGHTA, CDR2 FQGNSA. V was pared by 7 bases and J by 1 base, with 3 bases of the junction left unmatched. CDR3 length: 13 residues. CDR3 loop: CASKGDRNTEAFF. DNA for the CDR3: TGTGCCAGCAAGGGGGACAGGAACACTGAAGCTTTCTTT. Complete variable domain (other parts from reference TRBV7-2 and TRBJ1-1): GAGVSQSPSNKVTEKGKDVELRCDPISGHTALYWYRQSLGQGLEFLIYFQGNSAPDKSGLPSDRFSAERTGGSVSTLTIQRTQQEDSAVYLCASKGDRNTEAFFGQGTRLTVV.

The chain joins TRBV4-2 to TRBJ1-4; D remains ambiguous. The CDR3 has 14 residues. Germline loops: CDR1 LGHNA, CDR2 YNFKEQ. V was cut by 0 bases and J by 3 bases, with 5 bases left in between. This chain's CDR3 is CASSQELPNEKLFF. The DNA for the CDR3 is TGTGCCAGCAGCCAAGAACTACCTAATGAAAAACTGTTTTTT.

The sample holds a few counts of this clonotype. V is TRBV5-1 and J is TRBJ1-2; no reliable D call. Trimming stripped 0 bases from V and 0 bases from J, with 6 bases between. Per the germline V gene, CDR1 is SGHRS and CDR2 is YFSETQ. The CDR3 runs to 14 residues. CDR3 region: CASSLETANYGYTF. Here the CDR3 DNA reads TGCGCCAGCAGCTTGGAGACGGCTAACTATGGCTACACCTTC.

This clonotype has just a few counts. The rearrangement links TRBV27 to TRBJ2-3, with 9 positions matching TRBD2. This CDR3 is 16 amino acids long. After removal of 5 bases from V and 6 bases from J, the junction contained 12 bases not matched to a gene. Germline V gene lookup returns CDR1 MNHEY and CDR2 SMNVEV (reference sequence). CDR3 amino acids: CASSGKRLAGTDTQYF. CDR3 in DNA: TGTGCCAGCAGTGGAAAGAGGCTAGCGGGGACCGATACGCAGTATTTT.

The genes are TRBV28 and TRBJ1-4, with D possibly TRBD1 on 6 matching bases. The germline V gene has CDR1 MDHEN and CDR2 SYDVKM. The ends were cut back, 5 bases at V and 6 bases at J, with 16 bases in the middle. The CDR3 length is 15 residues. CDR3 in DNA: TGTGCCAGCAGTACGATGACAGGCGGTCATGAAAAACTGTTTTTT. Translating gives CASSTMTGGHEKLFF. Filled out from reference TRBV28 and TRBJ1-4, the complete variable domain reads DVKVTQSSRYLVKRTGEKVFLECVQDMDHENMFWYRQDPGLGLRLIYFSYDVKMKEKGDIPEGYSVSREKKERFSLILESASTNQTSMYLCASSTMTGGHEKLFFGSGTQLSVL.

This clonotype was picked up a small number of times. The chain couples TRBV29-1 to TRBJ2-5; D perhaps matches TRBD2 (7 bases). The CDR3 extends over 14 amino acids. Germline V gene sequence: CDR1 SQVTM, CDR2 ANQGSEA. Trimming shortened V by 6 bases and J by 4 bases, and 18 bases separated the two germline ends. The CDR3 DNA is TGCAGCGTGGCGAAGGGGGGGGCCGGAGAGACCCAGTACTTC. Its protein is CSVAKGGAGETQYF.